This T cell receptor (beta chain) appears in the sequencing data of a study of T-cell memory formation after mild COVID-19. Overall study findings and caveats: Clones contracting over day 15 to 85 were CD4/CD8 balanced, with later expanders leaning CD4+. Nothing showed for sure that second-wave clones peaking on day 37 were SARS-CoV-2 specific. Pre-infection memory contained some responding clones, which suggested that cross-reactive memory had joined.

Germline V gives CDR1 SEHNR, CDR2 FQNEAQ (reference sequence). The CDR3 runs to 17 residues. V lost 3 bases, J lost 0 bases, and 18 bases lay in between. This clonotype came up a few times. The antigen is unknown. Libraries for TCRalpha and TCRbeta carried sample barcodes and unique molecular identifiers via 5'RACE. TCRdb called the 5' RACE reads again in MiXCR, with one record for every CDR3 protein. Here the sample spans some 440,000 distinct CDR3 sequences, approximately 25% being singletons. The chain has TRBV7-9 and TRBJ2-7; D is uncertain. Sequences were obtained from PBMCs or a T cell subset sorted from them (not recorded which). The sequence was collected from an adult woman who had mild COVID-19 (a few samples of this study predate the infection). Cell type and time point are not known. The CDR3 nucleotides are TGTGCCAGCAGCTTGGGTGGCCAAGGGATGAGCTCCTACGAGCAGTACTTC. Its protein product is CASSLGGQGMSSYEQYF.